This T cell receptor beta chain was observed in a study of T cell responses to AZD1222 COVID-19 vaccine (dated by TCRdb to the early 2020s). In the study overall: Because spike-specific TCR depth and breadth did not differ between the two schedules, AZD1222 recipients who got a second dose at roughly 4 weeks were pooled with those who got a second dose at roughly 12 weeks. Trial participants were enrolled into age subgroups of 18-55, 56-69 and 70-plus years, which contained roughly 150, 30 and 60 TCR-sequenced participants, respectively. A total of about 240 trial participants underwent TCR sequencing, of whom about 200 received two doses of AZD1222 and about 25 received two doses of the MenACWY control vaccine.

The CDR3 regions of human TCRbeta chains were analyzed by immunosequencing. Turning to the authors' computational methods: TCRs in the repertoires were compared against a reference library of SARS-CoV-2-specific TCRs that had been generated with the MIRA antigen-specificity platform. Breadth was defined as the fraction of unique TCRs that were SARS-CoV-2-associated, and depth was defined as the fraction of total T cells that were SARS-CoV-2-associated. Using the MIRA data, every spike-specific TCR was mapped to the spike region that the TCR reacted to and assigned to either a CD4 or a CD8 class. Log10-transformed breadth and depth values were compared by one-way ANOVA with Sidak's multiple comparisons tests. The source is immuneACCESS, and TCRdb retained only in-frame sequences with V and J called. Part of the clones is not carried over; for the studies checked, unresolved V genes explain less than half of this, and the remainder is unexplained. V, J and clone size are those of that table, while D and trimming were read from the DNA. The sample yields around 130,000 clones; around 87% were counted once. Of the sample, under 1.5% is held by the ten largest clones.

Broader findings and caveats from the paper: In the small 56-69-year group, the increase in depth fell short of significance, most likely because of low power. After two AZD1222 doses, spike-specific TCR breadth and depth were significantly higher than at day 0 and than in MenACWY recipients. Reportedly, almost half of the unique spike-specific TCRs recognized epitopes lying outside the regions that are mutated in the B.1.351 and B.1.1.7 variants. CD4 TCRs associated with the vaccine covered the entire spike protein, and the dominant responses were in regions 160-218 and 743-854. Because no samples from the day 14 peak response were available, repertoires could be characterized only after the peak T cell response. Conclusions about previously exposed vaccinees are limited because only five or six AZD1222 recipients were SARS-CoV-2 seropositive at baseline. Most participants were white British and females outnumbered males, and the authors suggested that clonal diversity may have been underestimated.

The CDR3, from cysteine to phenylalanine, totals 14 residues. Just CDR3 DNA is preserved here, 42 bases in frame from base 1. The V end loses 7 bases and the J end loses 3 bases, and a stretch of 15 bases separates them. Sequences MNHEY (CDR1) and SVGAGI (CDR2) are obtained from the germline V gene. About this clone: Its antigen specificity is not known. The input lacks base qualities; no much larger clone sits a single base away.

Taken with the paper, the label for time point translates to: baseline before first vaccination. Vaccinee samples were obtained from the UK trials COV001 and COV002, which included a single-blind randomized controlled phase 2/3 trial of AZD1222 (ChAdOx1 nCoV-19) in healthy adults. Trial participant PBMC samples were collected at day 0 and day 28 after the second dose for TCRbeta chain sequencing. The specimen comprised peripheral blood, sampled on day 0 of AZD1222 vaccination. The origin of this receptor is an adult in good health. The receptor chain draws on TRBV6-5 and TRBJ2-5; the best D guess is TRBD1, with 6 bases matching. The encoded CDR3 is CASTNLRGKETQYF. At the DNA level, the sequence is TGTGCCAGCACCAACCTGAGGGGGAAAGAGACCCAGTACTTC.